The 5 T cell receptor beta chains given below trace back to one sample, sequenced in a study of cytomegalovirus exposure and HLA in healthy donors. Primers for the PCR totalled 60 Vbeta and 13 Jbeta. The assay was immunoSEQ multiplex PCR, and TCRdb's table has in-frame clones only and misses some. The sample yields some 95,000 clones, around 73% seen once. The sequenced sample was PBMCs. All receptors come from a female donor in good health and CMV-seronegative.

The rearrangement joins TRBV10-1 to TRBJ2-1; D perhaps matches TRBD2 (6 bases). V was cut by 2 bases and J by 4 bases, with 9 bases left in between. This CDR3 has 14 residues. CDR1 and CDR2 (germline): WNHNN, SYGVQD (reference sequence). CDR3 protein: CASSEGTSYNEQFF. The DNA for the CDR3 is TGCGCCAGCAGTGAGGGGACTTCTTACAATGAGCAGTTCTTC.

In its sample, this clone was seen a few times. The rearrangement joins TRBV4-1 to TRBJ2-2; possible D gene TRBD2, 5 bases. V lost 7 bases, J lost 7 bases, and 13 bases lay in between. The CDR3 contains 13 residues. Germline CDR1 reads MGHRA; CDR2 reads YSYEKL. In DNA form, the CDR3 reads TGCGCCAGCACCCCAAACGGGAACGGGGAGCTGTTTTTT. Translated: CASTPNGNGELFF.

CDR3 coding DNA: TGTGCCAGCAGTCCACGACTAGCGTCTCCAGAACTAGCCAAAAACATTCAGTACTTC. This encodes CASSPRLASPELAKNIQYF. The chain recombines TRBV27 with TRBJ2-4; 8 positions match TRBD2. There are 19 residues in the CDR3. With 5 bases clipped from V and 0 bases from J, the junction kept 15 bases outside the gene matches. The V gene's germline CDR1 is MNHEY and CDR2 SMNVEV (reference sequence).

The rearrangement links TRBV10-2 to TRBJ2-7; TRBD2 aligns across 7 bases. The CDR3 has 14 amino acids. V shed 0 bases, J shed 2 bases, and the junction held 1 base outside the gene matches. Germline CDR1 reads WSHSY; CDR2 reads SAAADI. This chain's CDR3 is CASSESGGTYEQYF. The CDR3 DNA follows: TGCGCCAGCAGTGAGTCGGGGGGGACCTACGAGCAGTACTTC.

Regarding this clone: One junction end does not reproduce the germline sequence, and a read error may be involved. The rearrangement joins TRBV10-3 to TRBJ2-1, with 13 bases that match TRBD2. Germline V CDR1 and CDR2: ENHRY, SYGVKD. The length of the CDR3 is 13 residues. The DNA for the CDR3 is TGTGCCATCAGGGATTCACTAGCGGGGGGGTGGATCTTC. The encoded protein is CAIRDSLAGGWIF.